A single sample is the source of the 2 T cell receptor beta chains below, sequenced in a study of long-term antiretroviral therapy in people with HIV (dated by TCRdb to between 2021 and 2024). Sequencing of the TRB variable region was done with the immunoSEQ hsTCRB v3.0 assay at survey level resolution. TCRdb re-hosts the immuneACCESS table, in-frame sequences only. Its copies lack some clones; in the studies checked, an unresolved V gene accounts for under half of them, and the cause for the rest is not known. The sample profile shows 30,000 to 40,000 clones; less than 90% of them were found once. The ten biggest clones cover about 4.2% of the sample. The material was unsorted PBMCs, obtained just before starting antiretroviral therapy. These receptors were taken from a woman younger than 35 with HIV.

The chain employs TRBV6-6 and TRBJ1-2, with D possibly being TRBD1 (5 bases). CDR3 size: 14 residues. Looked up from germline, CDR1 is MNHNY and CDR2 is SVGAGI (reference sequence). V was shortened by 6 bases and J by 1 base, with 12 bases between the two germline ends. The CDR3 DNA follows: TGTGCCAGCAGCGCCGAGGGGTTTAACTATGGCTACACCTTC. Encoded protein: CASSAEGFNYGYTF.

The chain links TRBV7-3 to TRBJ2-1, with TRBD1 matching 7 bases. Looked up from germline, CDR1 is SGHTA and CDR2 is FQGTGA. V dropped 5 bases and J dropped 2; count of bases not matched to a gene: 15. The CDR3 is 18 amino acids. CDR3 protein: CASSRRIRWTGTYNEQFF. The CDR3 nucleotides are TGTGCCAGCAGCCGGAGGATCAGATGGACAGGAACCTACAATGAGCAGTTCTTC.